These 11 T cell receptor beta chains were sequenced from one sample in a study of blood T cell repertoires in COVID-19. This table comes from immunoSEQ multiplex PCR, and its TCRdb copy is limited to in-frame clones, with some not included. The sample includes about 140,000 clones, more than 65% of them seen just once. The sample was peripheral blood. All receptors come from a man aged 55 to 69 with acute or convalescent COVID-19.

V is TRBV3-1 (or the pseudogene TRBV3-2) and J is TRBJ2-1; no definite D call. The CDR3 loop spans 11 amino acids. In germline, CDR1 is LGHDT, CDR2 YNNKEL (reference sequence). V lost 4 bases and J lost 4, with 2 bases in between. The CDR3 DNA is TGTGCCAGCAGCCTATACAATGAGCAGTTCTTC. This translates into CASSLYNEQFF.

V gene TRBV2 combines with J gene TRBJ2-3; 8 bases are a match to TRBD2. The germline V gene encodes CDR1 SNHLY and CDR2 FYNNEI. The CDR3 spans 15 residues. Germline trimming cut 7 bases from V and 2 bases from J; bases unmatched to any gene: 8. As DNA, the CDR3 is TGTGCCAGCATTCGGAGCGGGAGTTCCACAGATACGCAGTATTTT. This translates into CASIRSGSSTDTQYF.

V usage is TRBV6-1 and J usage is TRBJ2-5; D may be TRBD2 (6 bases). Germline V lookup: CDR1 MNHNS, CDR2 SASEGT. The V and J ends lost 1 base and 2 bases respectively, with 14 bases between them. This CDR3 is 16 amino acids long. The CDR3 nucleotides read TGTGCCAGCAGTGAAGGGGTAGCGGAAATACAAGAGACCCAGTACTTC. Its translation is CASSEGVAEIQETQYF.

The V gene is TRBV5-1, the J gene TRBJ2-5; TRBD1 matches at 9 bases. CDR3 length: 16 amino acids. Germline assignment: CDR1 SGHRS and CDR2 YFSETQ. The J segment lost 5 bases and the V segment lost 1 base, leaving 9 bases of the junction unmatched. CDR3 sequence (DNA): TGCGCCAGCAGCTTGAGGCCCACAGGGGGCGGTGAGACCCAGTACTTC. Its protein is CASSLRPTGGGETQYF.

V usage is TRBV5-5 and J usage is TRBJ2-7; 9 nucleotides align to TRBD1. V trimming: 3 bases; J trimming: 9 bases; junction bases outside the gene matches: 16. Germline V gene data show CDR1 as SGHKS and CDR2 as YYEKEE (reference sequence). The CDR3 has 16 residues. The CDR3 DNA reads as TGTGCCAGCAGCTACGGGGGACAGGGTACCTGGAGGACGCAGTACTTC. Its protein is CASSYGGQGTWRTQYF. The full variable domain, completed using reference TRBV5-5 and TRBJ2-7, is DAGVTQSPTHLIKTRGQQVTLRCSPISGHKSVSWYQQVLGQGPQFIFQYYEKEERGRGNFPDRFSARQFPNYSSELNVNALLLGDSALYLCASSYGGQGTWRTQYFGPGTRLTVT.

Remarks on this clone: One end of the junction varies from germline; a read error may be responsible. The chain combines TRBV7-7 with TRBJ2-7; the match to TRBD2 covers 9 bases. The CDR3 runs 17 residues. CDR1 SSHAT and CDR2 FNYEAQ come from the germline V gene (reference sequence). CDR3 sequence (DNA): TGTGCTAGCAGCTTAATCCTCGTAGCGGGAGCGGGGAACGAGCAGTACTTC. Its protein is CASSLILVAGAGNEQYF.

This clone has just a few counts. This chain uses TRBV11-2 with TRBJ2-1; possibly TRBD1 for D (6 bases). The CDR3 has 16 residues. CDR1 SGHAT and CDR2 FQNNGV come from the germline V gene. The ends were cut back, 5 bases at V and 0 bases at J, with 14 bases in the middle. The DNA of the CDR3 is TGTGCCAGCAGCCCTCGACAGGTCAGCTCCTACAATGAGCAGTTCTTC. This gives the protein CASSPRQVSSYNEQFF. Together with reference TRBV11-2 and TRBJ2-1, the CDR3 gives the full variable domain: EAGVAQSPRYKIIEKRQSVAFWCNPISGHATLYWYQQILGQGPKLLIQFQNNGVVDDSQLPKDRFSAERLKGVDSTLKIQPAKLEDSAVYLCASSPRQVSSYNEQFFGPGTRLTVL.

The chain is built from TRBV6-4 and TRBJ2-7; 10 bases align to TRBD2. The CDR3 runs to 16 residues. V lost 4 bases, J lost 0 bases, and 6 bases stayed unmatched. CDR1 is MRHNA, CDR2 SNTAGT, per germline. The CDR3 nucleotides are TGTGCCAGCAGTGGCGGACTAGCGGAGGGCTCCTACGAGCAGTACTTC. This codes for CASSGGLAEGSYEQYF.

The V call is TRBV5-1, the J call TRBJ2-1; D gene unclear. Trimming removed 4 bases at V and 4 bases at J, with 12 bases between. The CDR3 runs 14 residues. Germline CDR1 is SGHRS and CDR2 is YFSETQ. CDR3 DNA: TGCGCCAGCAGCGGAGCCCTACCGTACAATGAGCAGTTCTTC. Amino acids: CASSGALPYNEQFF.

The chain has TRBV4-1 and TRBJ2-2; no definite D call. Germline CDR1 reads MGHRA; CDR2 reads YSYEKL. CDR3 length equals 15 residues. Trimming shortened V by 5 bases and J by 5 bases, and 15 bases separated the two germline ends. The CDR3 sequence is CASSYDSGGTGELFF. CDR3 coding DNA: TGCGCCAGCAGCTACGACTCGGGTGGGACCGGGGAGCTGTTTTTT.

This clone showed up just once. This sequence joins TRBV29-1 and TRBJ2-5; 7 nucleotides line up with TRBD1. The CDR3 loop spans 12 amino acids. Unmatched junction bases numbered 2, after V lost 4 bases and J lost 3 bases. Germline-derived CDR1 and CDR2 are SQVTM and ANQGSEA. CDR3 sequence: CSVGQGKETQYF. CDR3 DNA: TGCAGCGTTGGACAGGGAAAAGAGACCCAGTACTTC.